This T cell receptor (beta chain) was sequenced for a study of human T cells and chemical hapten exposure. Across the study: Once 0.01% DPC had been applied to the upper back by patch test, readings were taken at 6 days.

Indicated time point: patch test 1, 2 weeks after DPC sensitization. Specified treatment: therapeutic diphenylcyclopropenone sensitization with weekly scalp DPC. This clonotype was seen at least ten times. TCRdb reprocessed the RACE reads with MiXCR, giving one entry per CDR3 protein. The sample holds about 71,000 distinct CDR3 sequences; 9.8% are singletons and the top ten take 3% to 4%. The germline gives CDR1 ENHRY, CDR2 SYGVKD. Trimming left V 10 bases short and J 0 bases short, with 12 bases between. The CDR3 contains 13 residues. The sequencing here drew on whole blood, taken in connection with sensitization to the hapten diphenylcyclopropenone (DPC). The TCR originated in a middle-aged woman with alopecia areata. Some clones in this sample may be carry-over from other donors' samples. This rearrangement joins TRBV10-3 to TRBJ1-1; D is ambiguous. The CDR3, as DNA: TGTGCCAGCAATCAGGACTTGAACACTGAAGCTTTCTTT. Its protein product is CASNQDLNTEAFF.